Sequencing of this TCR beta chain was carried out in a study of OX40 agonist ivuxolimab in advanced cancers. A note on the overall study: Ivuxolimab, which targeted the costimulatory receptor OX40 (CD134), was an agonistic, fully human IgG2 monoclonal antibody. Intravenous ivuxolimab was administered to patients every 2 weeks at six dose levels: 0.01, 0.1, 0.3, 1.5, 3 and 10 mg/kg. Of the 50 or so patients in dose escalation, approximately 20 had hepatocellular carcinoma, around 15 had melanoma, 9 had renal cell carcinoma and 9 had head and neck cancer. In the dose-escalation cohort, more than 75% of patients were male, and the mean age was approximately 60 years, with a range of roughly 20 to 80. Patients were allowed to have had prior anti-PD-1, anti-PD-L1 or anti-CTLA-4 therapy, and around two fifths of the dose-escalation patients had been treated with checkpoint inhibitors. Partial responses occurred in three dose-escalation patients: two with cutaneous melanoma and one with hepatocellular carcinoma. Peripheral TCRbeta sequencing aimed to test whether ivuxolimab altered TCR sequence diversity and caused clonal T-cell expansion. The paper covers the monotherapy dose-escalation part of the phase I ivuxolimab trial, which included N of about 56 patients. The investigation overall reported the following: Which antigens the clonally expanded peripheral T cells were specific for was not determined. At doses of 0.1 to 3.0 mg/kg, clonal expansion of both CD4+ and CD8+ T cells in blood was seen between baseline and week 6. After ivuxolimab, expanded clones were on average more numerous among CD8+ T cells than among CD4+ T cells. Partial responders in the 0.1-3.0 mg/kg groups had among the lowest normalized peripheral clonal expansion, especially among CD8+ T cells. Low levels of normalized T-cell clonal expansion were also seen in some patients who did not respond.

Genomic DNA was isolated from the sorted cells so that the TCRbeta CDR3 region could be sequenced. TCRbeta CDR3 regions were sequenced using the immunoSEQ Assay. The clones in this table, taken by TCRdb from immuneACCESS, are in-frame only. Not every clone is retained; where verified, under half of the shortfall comes from an unresolved V gene, and the cause of the rest is unknown. The sample table lists over 85,000 clones, 80% to 90% of them with a count of one. Of the sample, less than 6.5% falls within the top ten clones. Patients with a history of autoimmune disease or receiving systemic immunosuppression were excluded from the trial. Peripheral blood for TCR sequencing was collected from all dose cohorts at baseline, on cycle 4 day 1, and on cycle 7 day 1. Samples came from an open-label, multicenter, first-in-human phase I dose-escalation trial of ivuxolimab. Adults with locally advanced or metastatic melanoma, renal cell, hepatocellular, or head and neck squamous cell carcinoma were enrolled in the trial. Before TCR sequencing, CD4+ T cells and CD8+ T cells from peripheral blood were sorted into separate populations.

On this clone itself: Its specific antigen is unknown. Nothing much larger sits one base from this clone, and base qualities are not available.

The sequencing here drew on CD4+ or CD8+ T cells sorted from blood, taken in a trial of the OX40 agonist ivuxolimab. The receptor comes from an adult with an advanced solid tumor such as melanoma, head and neck, liver or kidney cancer.

The base sequence is TGTGCCAGCAGTTATTTTGGTCAGGCGAACACTGAAGCTTTCTTT. It specifies CASSYFGQANTEAFF. Recombination linked TRBV6-6 to TRBJ1-1, with no confident D gene call. V was cut back by 3 bases and J by 1 base, leaving a gap of 12 bases between them. In the germline V gene (reference sequence), CDR1 corresponds to MNHNY and CDR2 to SVGAGI. The CDR3 runs 15 amino acids, cysteine and phenylalanine included. The sequence is cut down to CDR3 DNA, 45 bases in frame from base 1.